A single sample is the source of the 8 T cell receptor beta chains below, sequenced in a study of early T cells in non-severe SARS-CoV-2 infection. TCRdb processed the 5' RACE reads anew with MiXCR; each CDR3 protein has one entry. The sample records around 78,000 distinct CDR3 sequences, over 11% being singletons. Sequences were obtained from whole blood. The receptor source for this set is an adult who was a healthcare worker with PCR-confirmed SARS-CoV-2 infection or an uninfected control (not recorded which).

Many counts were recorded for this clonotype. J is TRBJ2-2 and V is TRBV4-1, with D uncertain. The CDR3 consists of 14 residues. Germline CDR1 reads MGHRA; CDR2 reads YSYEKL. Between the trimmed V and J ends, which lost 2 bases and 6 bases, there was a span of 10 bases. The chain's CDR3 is CASSQSGLAGELFF. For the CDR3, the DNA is TGCGCCAGCAGCCAAAGTGGTCTTGCCGGGGAGCTGTTTTTT.

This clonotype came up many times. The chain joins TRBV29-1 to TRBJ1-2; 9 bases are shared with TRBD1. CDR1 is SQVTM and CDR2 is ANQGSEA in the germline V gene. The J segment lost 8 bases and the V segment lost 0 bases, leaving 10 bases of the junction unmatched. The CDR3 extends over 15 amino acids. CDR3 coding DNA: TGCAGCGTTGAAGAGAGGGACAGGGCGGATAAGGGCTACACCTTC. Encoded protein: CSVEERDRADKGYTF.

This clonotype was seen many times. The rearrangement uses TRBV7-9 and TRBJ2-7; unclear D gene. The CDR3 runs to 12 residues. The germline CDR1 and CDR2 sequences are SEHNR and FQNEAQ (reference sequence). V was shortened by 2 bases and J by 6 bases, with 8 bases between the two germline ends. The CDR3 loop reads CASSLSLPEQYF. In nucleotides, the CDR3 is TGTGCCAGCAGCTTATCCCTACCCGAGCAGTACTTC.

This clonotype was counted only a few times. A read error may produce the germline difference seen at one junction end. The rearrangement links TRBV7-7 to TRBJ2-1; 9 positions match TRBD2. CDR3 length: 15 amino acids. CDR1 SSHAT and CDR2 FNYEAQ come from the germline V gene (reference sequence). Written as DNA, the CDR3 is TGTGCTAGCAGCTCTAGCGGGACCACCTACAATGAGCAGTTCTTC. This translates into CASSSSGTTYNEQFF.

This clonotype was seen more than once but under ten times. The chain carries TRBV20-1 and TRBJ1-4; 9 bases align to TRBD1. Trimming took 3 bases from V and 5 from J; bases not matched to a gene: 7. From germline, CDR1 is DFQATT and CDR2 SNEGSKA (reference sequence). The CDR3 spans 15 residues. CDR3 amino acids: CSARPRGQGNEKLFF. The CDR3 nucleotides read TGCAGTGCTAGGCCTAGGGGACAGGGAAATGAAAAACTGTTTTTT.

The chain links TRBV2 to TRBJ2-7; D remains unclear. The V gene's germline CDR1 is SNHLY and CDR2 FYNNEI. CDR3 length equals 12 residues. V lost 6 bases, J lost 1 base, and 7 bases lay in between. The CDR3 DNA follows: TGTGCCAGCAGGCCACAGTCCTACGAGCAGTACTTC. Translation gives CASRPQSYEQYF.

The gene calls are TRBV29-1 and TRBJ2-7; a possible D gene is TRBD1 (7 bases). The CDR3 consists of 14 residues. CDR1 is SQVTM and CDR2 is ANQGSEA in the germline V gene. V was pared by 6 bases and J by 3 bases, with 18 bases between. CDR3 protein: CSVSAGQHLYEQYF. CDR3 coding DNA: TGCAGCGTATCTGCGGGACAGCACCTCTACGAGCAGTACTTC.

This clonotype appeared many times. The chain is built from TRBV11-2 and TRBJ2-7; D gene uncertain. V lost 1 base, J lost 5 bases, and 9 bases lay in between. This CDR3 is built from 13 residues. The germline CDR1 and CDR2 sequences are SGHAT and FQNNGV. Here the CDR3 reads CASSLVGLHEQYF. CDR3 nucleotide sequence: TGTGCCAGCAGCTTAGTAGGGCTACACGAGCAGTACTTC.